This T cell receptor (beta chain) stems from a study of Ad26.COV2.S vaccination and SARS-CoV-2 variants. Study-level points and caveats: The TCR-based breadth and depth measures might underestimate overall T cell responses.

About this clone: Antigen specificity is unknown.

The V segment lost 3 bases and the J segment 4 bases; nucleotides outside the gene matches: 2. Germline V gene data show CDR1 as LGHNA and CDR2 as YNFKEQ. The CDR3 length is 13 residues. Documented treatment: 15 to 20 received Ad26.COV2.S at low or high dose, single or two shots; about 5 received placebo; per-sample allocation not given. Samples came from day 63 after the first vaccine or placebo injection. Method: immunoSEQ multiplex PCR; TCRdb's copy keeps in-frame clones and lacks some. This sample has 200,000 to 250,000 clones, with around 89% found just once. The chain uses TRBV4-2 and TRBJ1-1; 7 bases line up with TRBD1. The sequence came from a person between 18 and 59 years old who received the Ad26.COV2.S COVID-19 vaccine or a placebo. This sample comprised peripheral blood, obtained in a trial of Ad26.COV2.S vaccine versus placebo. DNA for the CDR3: TGTGCCAGCAGCCAGGAGGGGGCCACTGAAGCTTTCTTT. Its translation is CASSQEGATEAFF.